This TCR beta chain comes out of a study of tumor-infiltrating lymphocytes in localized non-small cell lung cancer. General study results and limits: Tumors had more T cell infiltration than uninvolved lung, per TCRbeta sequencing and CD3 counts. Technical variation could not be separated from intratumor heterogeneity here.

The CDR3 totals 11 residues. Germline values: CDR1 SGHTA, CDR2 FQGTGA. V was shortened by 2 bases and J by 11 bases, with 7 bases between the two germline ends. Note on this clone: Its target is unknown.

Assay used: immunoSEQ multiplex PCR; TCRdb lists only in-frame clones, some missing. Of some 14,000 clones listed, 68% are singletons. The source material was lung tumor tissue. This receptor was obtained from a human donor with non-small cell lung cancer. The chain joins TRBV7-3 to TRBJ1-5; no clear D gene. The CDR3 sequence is CASSLQKAQHF. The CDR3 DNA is TGTGCCAGCAGCTTACAAAAAGCCCAGCATTTT.